The next 32 T cell receptor beta chains were all read from a single sample in a study of T-cell reconstitution after alpha-beta-depleted transplantation in children. Preparation of the TCRbeta library was carried out with unique molecular identifiers. TCRdb processed the PCR reads anew with MiXCR; each CDR3 protein has one entry. The sample has hundreds of thousands of distinct CDR3 sequences, approximately 13% seen once. The input for sequencing was PBMCs, mostly from graft donor cells, taken 360 days after TCRalphabeta/CD19-depleted stem cell transplant. The receptors originated from a male patient aged 10-17 years who had a stem cell transplant for acute myeloid leukemia, so the T cells may come from the graft donor.

The J gene is TRBJ2-3, the V gene TRBV10-3; D unresolved. Germline CDR1 is ENHRY and CDR2 is SYGVKD. V lost 4 bases to trimming and J lost 1 base, with 3 bases between them. The CDR3 runs 12 residues. The CDR3 region has the DNA TGTGCCATCAGTGGCCGCACAGATACGCAGTATTTT. This encodes CAISGRTDTQYF.

This clonotype was observed a few times. The gene calls are TRBV18 and TRBJ2-5; 8 bases align to TRBD2. Germline V gene sequence: CDR1 KGHSH, CDR2 LQKENI. This CDR3 spans 17 amino acids. J gave up 0 bases and V 2 bases, and 8 bases lay outside the gene matches. The CDR3 spells CASSPIRERGYQETQYF. CDR3 sequence (DNA): TGTGCCAGCTCACCAATAAGGGAGCGGGGGTACCAAGAGACCCAGTACTTC.

The chain recombines TRBV20-1 with TRBJ2-1; 10 nucleotides agree with TRBD2. Germline V gene lookup returns CDR1 DFQATT and CDR2 SNEGSKA (reference sequence). The junction had 8 bases not matched to a gene; V was cut back by 1 base and J by 8 bases. The CDR3 extends over 15 amino acids. The CDR3 region has the DNA TGCAGTGCTAGAGGCCAACTAGCGGGATTCTATGAGCAGTTCTTC. This sequence encodes CSARGQLAGFYEQFF.

This clonotype appeared many times. The gene calls are TRBV6-2 or TRBV6-3 and TRBJ2-7; 10 bases agree with TRBD2. Germline assignment: CDR1 MNHEY and CDR2 SVGEGT. The CDR3 has 13 amino acids. V lost 11 bases to trimming and J lost 3 bases; unmatched junction nucleotides: 7. The CDR3 coding sequence is TGTGCCGGAAGGACTAGCGGTTACTACGAGCAGTACTTC. This translates into CAGRTSGYYEQYF.

The chain combines TRBV29-1 with TRBJ2-7, with TRBD2 identical over 10 bases. The germline CDR1 and CDR2 sequences are SQVTM and ANQGSEA. The CDR3 has 15 amino acids. After removal of 4 bases from V and 2 bases from J, the junction contained 8 bases not matched to a gene. The CDR3 bases are TGCAGCGTTGCCCCCCGACTAGCGGGCACCTACGAGCAGTACTTC. Translation gives CSVAPRLAGTYEQYF.

The rearrangement joins TRBV10-3 to TRBJ2-1; 8 bases are shared with TRBD1. CDR1 and CDR2 (germline): ENHRY, SYGVKD. V shed 3 bases and J 3 bases; nucleotides not matched to a gene: 10. This CDR3 spans 17 amino acids. In DNA, the CDR3 is TGTGCCATCAGTGATAGCCAGGGGGCTCCTCGCTACAATGAGCAGTTCTTC. Translating it yields CAISDSQGAPRYNEQFF.

The V call is TRBV9, the J call TRBJ2-1; D is ambiguous. CDR1 is SGDLS, CDR2 YYNGEE, per germline. The CDR3 covers 11 residues. V gave up 2 bases and J gave up 8 bases, with 5 bases separating them. The CDR3 DNA follows: TGTGCCAGCAGCGTGGGTCATGAGCAGTTCTTC. Translation: CASSVGHEQFF.

The chain employs TRBV6-1 and TRBJ2-7; a possible D gene is TRBD1 (6 bases). V dropped 6 bases and J dropped 2 bases, with 17 bases sitting between them. The CDR3 runs 15 residues. CDR1 is MNHNS and CDR2 is SASEGT in the germline V gene. The CDR3 spells CASRTNPGAPYEQYF. CDR3 bases: TGTGCCAGCAGAACCAACCCAGGGGCCCCCTACGAGCAGTACTTC.

Many counts were recorded for this clonotype. The V call is TRBV20-1, the J call TRBJ2-1, with TRBD2 matching over 7 bases. There are 12 residues in the CDR3. Germline V gene lookup returns CDR1 DFQATT and CDR2 SNEGSKA (reference sequence). J lost 3 bases, V lost 7 bases, and 3 bases had no gene match. The CDR3 sequence is CSGGGNYNEQFF. The CDR3 nucleotides are TGCAGTGGGGGGGGGAACTACAATGAGCAGTTCTTC.

This clonotype was observed a few times. The rearrangement uses TRBV5-4 and TRBJ2-1, with D possibly being TRBD2 (5 bases). Deletions cut 0 bases from V and 1 base from J, with 20 bases between. The CDR3 is 19 residues long. Germline CDR1 reads SGHNT; CDR2 reads YYREEE (reference sequence). The CDR3 spells CASSLGSSLPGRSYNEQFF. CDR3 coding DNA: TGTGCCAGCAGCTTGGGGTCTAGCCTCCCCGGAAGGTCCTACAATGAGCAGTTCTTC.

This chain links TRBV28 with TRBJ2-1; D unclear. The CDR3 runs to 15 residues. V was trimmed by 3 bases and J by 0 bases, leaving 9 bases between them. Looked up from germline, CDR1 is MDHEN and CDR2 is SYDVKM. CDR3 residues: CASSFTASSYNEQFF. The CDR3 DNA follows: TGTGCCAGCAGTTTTACGGCGAGCTCCTACAATGAGCAGTTCTTC.

V usage is TRBV4-3 and J usage is TRBJ2-1; no firm D call. Looked up from germline, CDR1 is LGHNA and CDR2 is YSLEER. The ends were cut back, 1 base at V and 7 bases at J, with 8 bases in the middle. The CDR3 is made up of 13 amino acids. The CDR3 nucleotides read TGCGCCAGCAGCCAAGCCCAAAGGAATGAGCAGTTCTTC. It is translated as CASSQAQRNEQFF.

V is TRBV14 and J is TRBJ2-7, with TRBD2 matching 7 bases. The germline V gene has CDR1 SGHDN and CDR2 FVKESK. V lost 3 bases and J lost 1; bases outside the gene matches: 6. There are 15 residues in the CDR3. The CDR3 sequence is CASSQSSGLSYEQYF. The CDR3, as DNA: TGTGCCAGCAGCCAGAGTAGCGGGCTTTCCTACGAGCAGTACTTC.

In its sample, this clonotype was seen many times. The chain uses TRBV12-3 or TRBV12-4 and TRBJ2-7, with TRBD1 matching 7 bases. CDR3 size: 14 residues. J was trimmed by 4 bases and V by 2 bases; bases with no gene match: 5. CDR3 amino acids: CASSLYNRGYEQYF. The CDR3 DNA sequence: TGTGCCAGCAGTTTATATAACAGGGGTTACGAGCAGTACTTC.

The chain is built from TRBV20-1 and TRBJ2-7; a possible D gene is TRBD1 (5 bases). CDR3 length equals 14 residues. In germline, CDR1 is DFQATT, CDR2 SNEGSKA (reference sequence). Trimming removed 1 base at V and 1 base at J, with 11 bases between. The CDR3 protein is CSARGQPHSYEQYF. CDR3 sequence (DNA): TGCAGTGCTAGAGGACAGCCACATTCCTACGAGCAGTACTTC.

J is TRBJ2-2 and V is TRBV11-2; TRBD2 aligns across 14 bases. V lost 4 bases and J lost 7; bases outside the gene matches: 8. The germline V gene encodes CDR1 SGHAT and CDR2 FQNNGV. CDR3 length: 17 residues. CDR3 DNA sequence: TGTGCCAGCAGCTCGGAGACTAGCGGGAGGGCCCACGGGGAGCTGTTTTTT. This sequence encodes CASSSETSGRAHGELFF.

The rearrangement links TRBV4-3 to TRBJ2-1; either TRBD1 or TRBD2 may fit D (5 bases each). Germline V gene data show CDR1 as LGHNA and CDR2 as YSLEER. The CDR3 has 15 amino acids. The V gene lost 3 bases and the J gene lost 4 bases, with 13 bases spanning the gap. DNA for the CDR3: TGCGCCAGCAGCCAGGACGGGGCCGCATACAATGAGCAGTTCTTC. This gives the protein CASSQDGAAYNEQFF.

This rearrangement joins TRBV25-1 to TRBJ2-7; TRBD1 agrees at 8 bases. Germline V gene sequence: CDR1 MGHDK, CDR2 SYGVNS. Losses at the gene ends were 1 base for V and 2 bases for J; bases not matched to a gene: 7. The length of the CDR3 is 16 residues. The CDR3 nucleotides are TGTGCCAGCAGTGAATTCGGAAACAGGGGGACCTACGAGCAGTACTTC. It specifies CASSEFGNRGTYEQYF.

This clonotype was counted many times. The chain uses TRBV12-3 or TRBV12-4 and TRBJ2-1; 10 nucleotides align to TRBD2. Trimming cost V 6 bases and J 0 bases; bases outside gene matches: 5. This CDR3 is 16 amino acids long. The CDR3 region is CASRASGSPSYNEQFF. For the CDR3, the DNA is TGTGCCAGCAGGGCTAGCGGGAGTCCCTCCTACAATGAGCAGTTCTTC.

This clonotype showed up many times. This sequence joins TRBV4-2 and TRBJ2-7, with 9 bases lining up with TRBD2. Unmatched junction bases numbered 15, after V lost 0 bases and J lost 6 bases. Germline V gives CDR1 LGHNA, CDR2 YNFKEQ. The CDR3 has 18 amino acids. This chain's CDR3 is CASSQDRSGVAGVGEQYF. The CDR3 DNA reads as TGTGCCAGCAGCCAAGATCGATCCGGGGTAGCGGGAGTGGGCGAGCAGTACTTC.

J is TRBJ2-1 and V is TRBV29-1, with 8 nucleotides matching TRBD2. This CDR3 spans 18 amino acids. Trimming took 0 bases from V and 2 from J; bases not matched to a gene: 12. CDR1 is SQVTM and CDR2 is ANQGSEA in the germline V gene. The CDR3 DNA is TGCAGCGTTGAAGATCCCGAGGTACTAGCGGATACCTACAATGAGCAGTTCTTC. As protein: CSVEDPEVLADTYNEQFF.

This clonotype was observed many times. V usage is TRBV6-6 and J usage is TRBJ2-5, with D unresolved. The germline V gene has CDR1 MNHNY and CDR2 SVGAGI (reference sequence). Trimming took off 5 bases at V and 6 bases at J, with 4 bases between the two ends. CDR3 length equals 10 residues. CDR3 bases: TGTGCCAGCAGTCAACAGACCCAGTACTTC. As protein: CASSQQTQYF.

This clonotype was seen a few times. The rearrangement uses TRBV4-3 and TRBJ2-7; TRBD2 aligns across 11 bases. Unmatched junction bases numbered 9, after V lost 3 bases and J lost 2 bases. This CDR3 has 17 amino acids. The germline V gene has CDR1 LGHNA and CDR2 YSLEER. As DNA, the CDR3 is TGCGCCAGCAGCCATGCCGCCGGGACTAGCGGCACCTACGAGCAGTACTTC. Translating it yields CASSHAAGTSGTYEQYF.

The rearrangement links TRBV5-1 to TRBJ2-2; tentatively, D is TRBD1 or TRBD2 (5 bases each). The CDR3 length is 18 residues. Germline assignment: CDR1 SGHRS and CDR2 YFSETQ. The V end was cut by 4 bases, the J end by 7 bases, with 26 bases between. CDR3 sequence: CASSRNVDGLGDGGELFF. The CDR3, as DNA: TGCGCCAGCAGCAGAAACGTGGACGGGCTGGGGGATGGCGGGGAGCTGTTTTTT. The full variable domain, in which reference TRBV5-1 and TRBJ2-2 provide the parts outside the CDR3, is KAGVTQTPRYLIKTRGQQVTLSCSPISGHRSVSWYQQTPGQGLQFLFEYFSETQRNKGNFPGRFSGRQFSNSRSEMNVSTLELGDSALYLCASSRNVDGLGDGGELFFGEGSRLTVL.

This clonotype was found many times. The chain carries TRBV29-1 and TRBJ2-1; D is ambiguous. V dropped 4 bases and J dropped 4 bases, with 17 bases sitting between them. CDR1 SQVTM and CDR2 ANQGSEA come from the germline V gene. The CDR3 totals 15 residues. CDR3 in DNA: TGCAGCGTTGCGGTGTCAAGGACCTGGTACAATGAGCAGTTCTTC. It encodes CSVAVSRTWYNEQFF.

The gene calls are TRBV11-2 and TRBJ2-4; the match to TRBD2 covers 9 bases. Germline V gene sequence: CDR1 SGHAT, CDR2 FQNNGV. The J segment lost 8 bases and the V segment lost 4 bases, leaving 12 bases of the junction unmatched. CDR3 length: 16 residues. CDR3 DNA: TGTGCCAGCAGCTATCGCGGTAGCGGGAGACTAGACATTCAGTACTTC. This codes for CASSYRGSGRLDIQYF.

The CDR3 nucleotides are TGTGCCAGCAGGAGGACAGCGCTTAACTATGGCTACACCTTC. Amino acid sequence: CASRRTALNYGYTF. V usage is TRBV2 and J usage is TRBJ1-2; a weak D match, TRBD1 (6 bases). The germline V and J ends were trimmed by 6 bases and 1 base, with 12 bases remaining between them. CDR1 is SNHLY, CDR2 FYNNEI, per germline. The CDR3 is 14 residues long. The full variable domain, its missing parts supplied by reference TRBV2 and TRBJ1-2, is EPEVTQTPSHQVTQMGQEVILRCVPISNHLYFYWYRQILGQKVEFLVSFYNNEISEKSEIFDDQFSVERPDGSNFTLKIRSTKLEDSAMYFCASRRTALNYGYTFGSGTRLTVV.

The V gene is TRBV11-1, the J gene TRBJ2-7; TRBD2 matches 14 bases. The CDR3 is 15 residues long. With 6 bases clipped from V and 4 bases from J, the junction kept 5 bases outside the gene matches. The germline V gene has CDR1 SGHAT and CDR2 FQDESV (reference sequence). The CDR3 spells CASSRLAGGRYEQYF. CDR3 sequence (DNA): TGTGCCAGCAGTCGACTAGCGGGAGGGCGATACGAGCAGTACTTC.

About this clonotype itself: A much larger clone differs from this one at a single base, so this may be a read error. This sequence joins TRBV4-2 and TRBJ1-1; possible D gene TRBD1, 5 bases. Germline V gene data show CDR1 as LGHNA and CDR2 as YNFKEQ. V was clipped by 4 bases and J by 0 bases, with 15 bases between them. This CDR3 is built from 16 residues. The CDR3 DNA follows: TGTGCCAGCAGCCCAGATCCGGGGCGGATGAACACTGAAGCTTTCTTT. Translation gives CASSPDPGRMNTEAFF.

This clonotype has more than one count but fewer than ten. The chain is built from TRBV29-1 and TRBJ2-5; no definite D call. The CDR3 runs to 12 residues. Trimming left V 5 bases short and J 5 bases short, with 12 bases between. CDR1 and CDR2 from the germline V gene are SQVTM and ANQGSEA. This CDR3 reads CSVSILAETQYF. The CDR3 DNA sequence: TGCAGCGTTTCGATCTTGGCCGAGACCCAGTACTTC.

This sequence joins TRBV12-3 or TRBV12-4 and TRBJ2-7; D unclear. V was cut by 5 bases and J by 4 bases, with 9 bases left in between. There are 12 residues in the CDR3. CDR3 amino acids: CASSQETYEQYF. Written as DNA, the CDR3 is TGTGCCAGCAGTCAGGAAACTTACGAGCAGTACTTC.

At least ten counts were recorded for this clonotype. The chain joins TRBV4-1 to TRBJ2-1, with 7 bases matching TRBD2. After removal of 0 bases from V and 0 bases from J, the junction contained 11 bases not matched to a gene. Germline loops: CDR1 MGHRA, CDR2 YSYEKL. This CDR3 region has 19 residues. The CDR3: CASSQDLGGRESSYNEQFF. The CDR3 DNA follows: TGCGCCAGCAGCCAAGATTTAGGTGGGCGGGAGAGCTCCTACAATGAGCAGTTCTTC.